This is a list of T cell receptor beta chains from one sample in a study of molecular identifiers for immune sequencing clone quantification. TCRdb used MiXCR to reprocess the PCR reads, holding one entry per CDR3 protein. The sample carries 300,000 to 400,000 distinct CDR3 sequences, roughly 23% recorded once. Sequenced sample: naive CD8+ T cells from blood, with Jurkat cell RNA spiked in. The receptors were gathered from a human donor in good health. Some libraries in this study had Jurkat cell RNA spiked in. CDR3s include the opening cysteine and the closing phenylalanine or tryptophan. Each record gives: V gene, D gene, CDR3 length, clone size, J gene, CDR3 DNA, CDR3 protein. The D gene is left open where the match is weak. Size tells how often a clone was seen (once, few, many) or the class of an expanded clone, and some rows leave it out.

V gene: TRBV29-1; D gene: NA; CDR3 length: 12; clone size: NA; J gene: TRBJ1-1; CDR3 DNA: TGCAGCGTTGGCTTGAGGACGGGGGAAGCTTTCTTT; CDR3 protein: CSVGLRTGEAFF
V gene: TRBV20-1; D gene: NA; CDR3 length: 12; clone size: many; J gene: TRBJ2-3; CDR3 DNA: TGCAGTGCTAGAGAGTTGATAGATACGCAGTATTTT; CDR3 protein: CSARELIDTQYF
V gene: TRBV20-1; D gene: NA; CDR3 length: 14; clone size: NA; J gene: TRBJ2-2; CDR3 DNA: TGCAGTGCTAGTCGCCAGGGAAGCACCGGGGAGCTGTTTTTT; CDR3 protein: CSASRQGSTGELFF
V gene: TRBV29-1; D gene: NA; CDR3 length: 12; clone size: NA; J gene: TRBJ2-7; CDR3 DNA: TGCAGCGTTGTAGGGAATGGGTACGAGCGGTACTTC; CDR3 protein: CSVVGNGYERYF
V gene: TRBV7-9; D gene: TRBD1; CDR3 length: 16; clone size: few; J gene: TRBJ2-7; CDR3 DNA: TGTGCCAGCAGCCTCCGCCCGGGACAGGGGATATACGAGCAGTACTTC; CDR3 protein: CASSLRPGQGIYEQYF
V gene: TRBV12-3/TRBV12-4; D gene: NA; CDR3 length: 16; clone size: many; J gene: TRBJ2-3; CDR3 DNA: TGTGCCAGCAGCCTACCGTCGGCGGGTGGCACAGATACGCAGTATTTT; CDR3 protein: CASSLPSAGGTDTQYF
V gene: TRBV7-9; D gene: NA; CDR3 length: 11; clone size: many; J gene: TRBJ1-1; CDR3 DNA: TGTGCCAGCAGCTCCAACCCTGAAGCTTTCTTT; CDR3 protein: CASSSNPEAFF
V gene: TRBV4-3; D gene: NA; CDR3 length: 15; clone size: few; J gene: TRBJ2-7; CDR3 DNA: TGCGCCAGCAGCCCACCGACAGGTATACCCTACGAGCAGTACTTC; CDR3 protein: CASSPPTGIPYEQYF
V gene: TRBV19; D gene: NA; CDR3 length: 16; clone size: few; J gene: TRBJ1-2; CDR3 DNA: TGTGCCAGTAGTATGTATGAGACAACAACTAACTATGGCTACACCTTC; CDR3 protein: CASSMYETTTNYGYTF
V gene: TRBV27; D gene: TRBD2; CDR3 length: 15; clone size: NA; J gene: TRBJ2-4; CDR3 DNA: TGTGCCAGCTACTCTGGGGGAGGGCCATTCAACATTCAGTACTTC; CDR3 protein: CASYSGGGPFNIQYF
V gene: TRBV7-6; D gene: NA; CDR3 length: 16; clone size: many; J gene: TRBJ2-3; CDR3 DNA: TGTGCCAGCAGCTTACGAGCGGCCCCAAGCACAGATACGCAGTATTTT; CDR3 protein: CASSLRAAPSTDTQYF
V gene: TRBV24-1; D gene: NA; CDR3 length: 13; clone size: many; J gene: TRBJ2-1; CDR3 DNA: TGTGCCACCAGTATGGGAGTGGGGAATGAGCAGTTCTTC; CDR3 protein: CATSMGVGNEQFF
V gene: TRBV7-6; D gene: NA; CDR3 length: 15; clone size: NA; J gene: TRBJ2-7; CDR3 DNA: TGTGCCAGCAGCTCCCGAAGTGGGGGGGCGGGGGAGCAGTACTTC; CDR3 protein: CASSSRSGGAGEQYF
V gene: TRBV9; D gene: TRBD1; CDR3 length: 15; clone size: many; J gene: TRBJ2-7; CDR3 DNA: TGTGCCAGCAGCGTAGACCAGGGGGCGGTTTACGAGCAGTACTTC; CDR3 protein: CASSVDQGAVYEQYF
V gene: TRBV7-2; D gene: NA; CDR3 length: 16; clone size: many; J gene: TRBJ1-2; CDR3 DNA: TGTGCCAGCAGCCCCCGGGTTTGGGGAGAGAGCTATGGCTACACCTTC; CDR3 protein: CASSPRVWGESYGYTF
V gene: TRBV5-6; D gene: TRBD2; CDR3 length: 15; clone size: many; J gene: TRBJ2-3; CDR3 DNA: TGTGCCAGCAGCTCCGGGACTAGTTACACAGATACGCAGTATTTT; CDR3 protein: CASSSGTSYTDTQYF
V gene: TRBV6-5; D gene: NA; CDR3 length: 14; clone size: many; J gene: TRBJ1-5; CDR3 DNA: TGTGCCAGCAGTAACGGACAAGCCAATCAGCCCCAGCATTTT; CDR3 protein: CASSNGQANQPQHF
V gene: TRBV3-1; D gene: NA; CDR3 length: 15; clone size: NA; J gene: TRBJ2-5; CDR3 DNA: TGTGCCAGCTGCCCGCGGGTCTTAGTCGTAGAGACCCAGTACTTC; CDR3 protein: CASCPRVLVVETQYF
V gene: TRBV11-2; D gene: NA; CDR3 length: 15; clone size: few; J gene: TRBJ2-5; CDR3 DNA: TGTGCCAGCAGCATGGGCGGAGGGGCCGGAGAGACCCAGTACTTC; CDR3 protein: CASSMGGGAGETQYF
V gene: TRBV30; D gene: NA; CDR3 length: 15; clone size: NA; J gene: TRBJ1-4; CDR3 DNA: TGTGCCTGGAGTGAAACGGGACCTGCTAATGAAAAACTGTTTTTT; CDR3 protein: CAWSETGPANEKLFF
V gene: TRBV7-9; D gene: TRBD2; CDR3 length: 16; clone size: few; J gene: TRBJ2-7; CDR3 DNA: TGTGCCAGCAGCATTACTAGCGGAGGGGTGGGGAACGAGCAGTACTTC; CDR3 protein: CASSITSGGVGNEQYF
V gene: TRBV27; D gene: TRBD1; CDR3 length: 13; clone size: NA; J gene: TRBJ2-4; CDR3 DNA: TGTGCCAGACAACAGGGGGCCAAAAACATTCAGTACTTC; CDR3 protein: CARQQGAKNIQYF
V gene: TRBV4-3; D gene: TRBD1; CDR3 length: 16; clone size: few; J gene: TRBJ2-5; CDR3 DNA: TGCGCCAGCAGCCAAGCTAGGACAGGGGTAGGAGAGACCCAGTACTTC; CDR3 protein: CASSQARTGVGETQYF
V gene: TRBV12-3/TRBV12-4; D gene: NA; CDR3 length: 17; clone size: many; J gene: TRBJ2-7; CDR3 DNA: TGTGCCAGCAGTTCGACCTGGGAGCGGGCCCTAACAGGGGAGCAGTACTTC; CDR3 protein: CASSSTWERALTGEQYF
V gene: TRBV7-8; D gene: NA; CDR3 length: 16; clone size: NA; J gene: TRBJ2-7; CDR3 DNA: TGTGCCAGCAGCTTAGCTCCGTCGGCCACGAGGAGCGAGCAGTACTTC; CDR3 protein: CASSLAPSATRSEQYF
V gene: TRBV24-1; D gene: TRBD1; CDR3 length: 14; clone size: many; J gene: TRBJ2-1; CDR3 DNA: TGTGCCACCCAGGGACAGCGACCCTACAATGAGCAGTTCTTC; CDR3 protein: CATQGQRPYNEQFF
V gene: TRBV12-3/TRBV12-4; D gene: NA; CDR3 length: 13; clone size: NA; J gene: TRBJ2-1; CDR3 DNA: TGTGCCAGCAGTTTATTAGTGTCCAATGAGCAGTTCTTC; CDR3 protein: CASSLLVSNEQFF
V gene: TRBV25-1; D gene: NA; CDR3 length: 14; clone size: few; J gene: TRBJ1-6; CDR3 DNA: TGTGCCAGCAGTGAAAGGGAATCTAATTCACCCCTCCACTTT; CDR3 protein: CASSERESNSPLHF
V gene: TRBV20-1; D gene: TRBD2; CDR3 length: 15; clone size: few; J gene: TRBJ2-5; CDR3 DNA: TGCAGTGCGCTTCTAGCGGGGGGTGAAGCCGGGACCCAGTACTTC; CDR3 protein: CSALLAGGEAGTQYF